The entry that follows covers one T cell receptor (beta chain) sequence. The source of the sample is a study of cytomegalovirus exposure and HLA in healthy donors. This PCR relied on a set of 60 Vbeta primers and 13 Jbeta primers. Method: immunoSEQ multiplex PCR; TCRdb's copy keeps in-frame clones and lacks some. The table lists 150,000 to 200,000 clones, around 77% of them singletons. The CDR3 runs 15 residues. V lost 3 bases, J lost 8 bases, and 18 bases lay in between. The V gene's germline CDR1 is MNHNS and CDR2 SASEGT. The TCR was taken from a young woman in good health and CMV-seronegative. The chain carries TRBV6-1 and TRBJ2-3; tentative D call: TRBD1 (6 bases). Material: PBMCs. CDR3 sequence: CASSEGAQPWVTQYF. CDR3 coding DNA: TGTGCCAGCAGTGAGGGGGCGCAGCCTTGGGTTACGCAGTATTTT.